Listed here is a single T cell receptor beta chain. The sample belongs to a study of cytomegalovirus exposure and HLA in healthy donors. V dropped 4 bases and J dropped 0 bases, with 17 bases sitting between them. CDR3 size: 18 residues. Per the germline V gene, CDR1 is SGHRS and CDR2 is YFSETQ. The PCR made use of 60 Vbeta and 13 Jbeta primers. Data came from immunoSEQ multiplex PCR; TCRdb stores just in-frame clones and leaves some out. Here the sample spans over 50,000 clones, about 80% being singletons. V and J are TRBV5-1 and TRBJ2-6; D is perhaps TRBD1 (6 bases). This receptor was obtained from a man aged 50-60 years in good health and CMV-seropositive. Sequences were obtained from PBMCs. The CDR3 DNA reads TGCGCCAGCAGCCTCCCCTTTGGACAGATCTCTGGGGCCAACGTCCTGACTTTC. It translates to CASSLPFGQISGANVLTF.